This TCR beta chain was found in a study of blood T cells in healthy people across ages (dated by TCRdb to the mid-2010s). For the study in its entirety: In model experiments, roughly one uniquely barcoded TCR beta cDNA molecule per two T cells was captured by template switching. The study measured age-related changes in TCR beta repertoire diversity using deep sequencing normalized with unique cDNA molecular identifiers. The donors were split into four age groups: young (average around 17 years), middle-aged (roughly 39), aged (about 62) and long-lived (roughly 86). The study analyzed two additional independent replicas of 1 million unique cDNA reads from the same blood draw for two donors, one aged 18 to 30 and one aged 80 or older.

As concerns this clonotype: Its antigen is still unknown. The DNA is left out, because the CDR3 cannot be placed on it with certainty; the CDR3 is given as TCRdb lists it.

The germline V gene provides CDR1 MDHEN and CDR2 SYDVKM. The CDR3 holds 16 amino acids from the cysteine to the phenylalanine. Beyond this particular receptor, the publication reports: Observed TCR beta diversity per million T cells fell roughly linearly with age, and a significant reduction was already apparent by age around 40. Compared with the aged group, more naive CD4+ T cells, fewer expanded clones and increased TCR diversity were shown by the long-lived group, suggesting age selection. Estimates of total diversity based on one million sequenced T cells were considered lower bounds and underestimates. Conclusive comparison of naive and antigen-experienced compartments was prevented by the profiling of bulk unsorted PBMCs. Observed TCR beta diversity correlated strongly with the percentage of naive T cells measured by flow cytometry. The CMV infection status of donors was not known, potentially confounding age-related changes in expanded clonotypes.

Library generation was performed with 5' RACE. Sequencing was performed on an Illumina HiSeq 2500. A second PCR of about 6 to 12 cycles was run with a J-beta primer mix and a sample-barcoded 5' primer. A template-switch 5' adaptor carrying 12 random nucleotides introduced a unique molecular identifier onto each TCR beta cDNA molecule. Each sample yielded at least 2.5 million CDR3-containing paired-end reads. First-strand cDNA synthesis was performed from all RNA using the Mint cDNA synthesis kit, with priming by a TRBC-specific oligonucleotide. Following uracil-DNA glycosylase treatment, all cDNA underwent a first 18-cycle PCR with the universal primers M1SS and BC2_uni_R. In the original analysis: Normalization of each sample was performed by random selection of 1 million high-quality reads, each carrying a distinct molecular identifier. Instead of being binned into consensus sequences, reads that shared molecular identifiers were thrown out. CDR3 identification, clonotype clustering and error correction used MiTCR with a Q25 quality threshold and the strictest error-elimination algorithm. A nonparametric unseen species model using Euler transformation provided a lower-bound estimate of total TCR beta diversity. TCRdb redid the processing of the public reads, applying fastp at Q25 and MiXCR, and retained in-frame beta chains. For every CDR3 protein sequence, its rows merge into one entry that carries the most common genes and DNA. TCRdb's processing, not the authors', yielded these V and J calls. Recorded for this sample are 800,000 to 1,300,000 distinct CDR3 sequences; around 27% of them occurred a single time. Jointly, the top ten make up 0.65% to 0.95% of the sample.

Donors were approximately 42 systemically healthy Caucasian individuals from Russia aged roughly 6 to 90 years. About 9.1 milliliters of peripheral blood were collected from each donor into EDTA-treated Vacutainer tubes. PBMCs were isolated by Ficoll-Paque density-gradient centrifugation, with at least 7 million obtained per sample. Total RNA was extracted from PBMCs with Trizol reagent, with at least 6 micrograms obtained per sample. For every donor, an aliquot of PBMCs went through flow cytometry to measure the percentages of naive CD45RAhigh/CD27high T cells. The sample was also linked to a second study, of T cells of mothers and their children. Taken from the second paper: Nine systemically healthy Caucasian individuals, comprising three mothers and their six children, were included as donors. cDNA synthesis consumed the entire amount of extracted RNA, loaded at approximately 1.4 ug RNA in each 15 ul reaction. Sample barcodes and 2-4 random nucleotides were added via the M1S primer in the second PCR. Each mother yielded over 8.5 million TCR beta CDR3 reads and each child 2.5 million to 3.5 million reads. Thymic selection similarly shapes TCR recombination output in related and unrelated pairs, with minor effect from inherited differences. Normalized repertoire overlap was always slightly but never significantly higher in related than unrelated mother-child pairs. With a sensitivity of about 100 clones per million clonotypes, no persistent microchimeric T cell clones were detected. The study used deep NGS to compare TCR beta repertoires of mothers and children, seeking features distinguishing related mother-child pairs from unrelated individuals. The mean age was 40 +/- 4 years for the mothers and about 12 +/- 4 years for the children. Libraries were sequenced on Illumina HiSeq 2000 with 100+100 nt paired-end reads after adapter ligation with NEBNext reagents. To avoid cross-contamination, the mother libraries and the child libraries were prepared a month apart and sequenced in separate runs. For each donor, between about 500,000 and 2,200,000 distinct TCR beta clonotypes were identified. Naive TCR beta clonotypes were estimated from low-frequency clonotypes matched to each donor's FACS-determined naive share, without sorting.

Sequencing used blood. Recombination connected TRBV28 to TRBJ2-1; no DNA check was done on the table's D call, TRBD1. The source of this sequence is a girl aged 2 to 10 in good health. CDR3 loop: CASSTSRGSSYNEQFF.